A single sample is the source of the 10 T cell receptor beta chains below, sequenced in a study of chemoradiotherapy in HPV16-positive cancers. Measured with immunoSEQ multiplex PCR; TCRdb has only the in-frame clones, and not every one. The sample includes around 7,200 clones, about three quarters seen only once; the top ten take roughly 18%. This specimen was acquired from a patient who underwent chemoradiotherapy. Source of these receptors: a human donor with HPV-associated anogenital cancer.

This chain connects TRBV2 to TRBJ2-5; the match to TRBD1 covers 10 bases. The CDR3 is 15 residues long. After removal of 5 bases from V and 5 bases from J, the junction contained 8 bases not matched to a gene. Germline V lookup: CDR1 SNHLY, CDR2 FYNNEI. This CDR3 reads CASSHPGTGEETQYF. CDR3 DNA: TGTGCCAGCAGTCATCCCGGGACAGGGGAGGAGACCCAGTACTTC.

As DNA, the CDR3 is TGTGCCACAAAACCAAACGCCGACAGGATCTACGAGCAGTACTTC. Protein: CATKPNADRIYEQYF. This rearrangement joins TRBV6-6 to TRBJ2-7; possible D gene TRBD1, 6 bases. Germline V gene data show CDR1 as MNHNY and CDR2 as SVGAGI (reference sequence). CDR3 length equals 15 residues. V lost 10 bases and J lost 3, with 22 bases in between.

The J gene is TRBJ1-3, the V gene TRBV5-1, with D maybe TRBD1 (5 bases). The CDR3 covers 14 residues. Per the germline V gene, CDR1 is SGHRS and CDR2 is YFSETQ. V dropped 0 bases and J dropped 8 bases, with 12 bases sitting between them. Here the CDR3 DNA reads TGCGCCAGCAGCTTGGGGGGCTCCGATGACACCATATATTTT. It encodes CASSLGGSDDTIYF.

The rearrangement links TRBV7-2 to TRBJ2-2; 9 nucleotides align to TRBD2. Trimming at V came to 1 base and at J to 3 bases, leaving 9 bases not matched to a gene. CDR1 SGHTA and CDR2 FQGNSA come from the germline V gene. The length of the CDR3 is 18 residues. For the CDR3, the DNA is TGTGCCAGCAGCTTAGGAGGCGGGGGGGCCAGGGACACCGGGGAGCTGTTTTTT. It translates to CASSLGGGGARDTGELFF.

The rearrangement uses TRBV4-1 and TRBJ2-1; 7 positions match TRBD1. There are 19 residues in the CDR3. CDR1 and CDR2 from the germline V gene are MGHRA and YSYEKL. V lost 0 bases and J lost 8; bases outside the gene matches: 19. The chain's CDR3 is CASSQDRNRAGGVRDEQFF. Here the CDR3 DNA reads TGCGCCAGCAGCCAAGATAGGAACCGGGCAGGGGGAGTACGAGATGAGCAGTTCTTC.

This chain links TRBV6-6 with TRBJ1-1; the D gene is possibly TRBD1 (6 bases). CDR3 size: 15 residues. Germline CDR1 MNHNY, CDR2 SVGAGI (reference sequence). Trimming removed 4 bases at V and 0 bases at J, with 12 bases between. The CDR3 DNA reads TGTGCCAGCAGTTCCCCTCGACAGGTGAACACTGAAGCTTTCTTT. This gives the protein CASSSPRQVNTEAFF.

The V call is TRBV6-1, the J call TRBJ2-7, with D maybe TRBD2 (5 bases). The V end lost 7 bases, the J end lost 4 bases, and 8 bases lay between the germline ends. This CDR3 is built from 11 residues. Germline lookup yields CDR1 MNHNS and CDR2 SASEGT. The DNA for the CDR3 is TGTGCCAGCAAGGGAGTGTACGAGCAGTACTTC. The encoded protein is CASKGVYEQYF.

This rearrangement joins TRBV11-2 to TRBJ1-2; tentatively, D is TRBD1 (6 bases). CDR1 and CDR2 (germline): SGHAT, FQNNGV. This CDR3 comprises 13 residues. V was shortened by 4 bases and J by 1 base, with 7 bases between the two germline ends. CDR3 protein: CASSSGVNYGYTF. DNA of the CDR3: TGTGCCAGCAGCTCAGGGGTTAACTATGGCTACACCTTC.

CDR3 sequence (DNA): TGTGCCAGCAGCCCAGGGACTAGTCTGTATACGCAGTATTTT. Its protein is CASSPGTSLYTQYF. The V and J genes are TRBV4-2 and TRBJ2-3; the match to TRBD2 covers 8 bases. The trim removed 4 bases at V and 7 bases at J, leaving 7 bases unmatched. CDR1 LGHNA and CDR2 YNFKEQ come from the germline V gene. The CDR3 contains 14 residues.

The chain couples TRBV28 to TRBJ1-1, with D possibly TRBD1 on 5 matching bases. The CDR3 is made up of 14 amino acids. V was clipped by 6 bases and J by 0 bases, with 11 bases between them. Germline V gene sequence: CDR1 MDHEN, CDR2 SYDVKM. The CDR3 sequence is CASRGDVLNTEAFF. In nucleotides, the CDR3 is TGTGCCAGCAGGGGGGACGTCCTGAACACTGAAGCTTTCTTT.